The text below deals with one TCR beta chain. The data were taken from a study of blood T cell repertoires in COVID-19. The junction had 2 bases not matched to a gene; V was cut back by 4 bases and J by 2 bases. Per the germline V gene, CDR1 is MGHRA and CDR2 is YSYEKL. CDR3 length: 15 residues. Some clones are missing from TCRdb's copy, which holds only in-frame ones; the method was immunoSEQ multiplex PCR. This table has approximately 240,000 clones, roughly 88% appearing once. J is TRBJ2-7 and V is TRBV4-1; 13 bases are shared with TRBD2. The TCR originated in a woman aged 40 to 49 who had recovered from COVID-19. The sample comprised peripheral blood. CDR3: CASSLGLAGTYEQYF. Written as DNA, the CDR3 is TGCGCCAGCAGCCTGGGACTAGCGGGGACCTACGAGCAGTACTTC.